Listed below are T cell receptor beta chains from one sample, sequenced in a study of blood T cell repertoires in COVID-19. TCRdb keeps only in-frame clones here, not all; method: immunoSEQ multiplex PCR. The repertoire holds 110,000 or so clones, with roughly 79% as singletons. The specimen sequenced was peripheral blood. These receptors were collected from a woman between 65 and 79 years old with acute or convalescent COVID-19. Both conserved end residues are part of each CDR3. D genes are given only for firm matches. The size of a clone is reported for some rows only, either as once, few or many, or as a class for expanded clones.

.	TRBJ2-2	.	TRBV18	TGTGCCAGTCAGGCAGGAACCGGGGAGCTGTTTTTT	CASQAGTGELFF
TRBD1	TRBJ1-1	.	TRBV30	TGTGCCTGGAGTGTACGGACAGGGAGGCGCACTGAAGCTTTCTTT	CAWSVRTGRRTEAFF
.	TRBJ2-6	.	TRBV19	TGTGCCAGTAGTTGGGACAAATCATCTGGGGCCAACGTCCTGACTTTC	CASSWDKSSGANVLTF
TRBD1	TRBJ2-2	.	TRBV5-1	TGCGCCAGCAGCGGACAGGGCTCGAACACCGGGGAGCTGTTTTTT	CASSGQGSNTGELFF
.	TRBJ1-5	.	TRBV7-2	TGTGCCAGCAGCCAAGCTACAGGGTATAGTCAGCCCCAGCATTTT	CASSQATGYSQPQHF
.	TRBJ2-7	once	TRBV5-1	TGCGCCAGCAGCTTTACCGGACTCGAGGCCTCCTACGAGCAGTACTTC	CASSFTGLEASYEQYF
.	TRBJ2-7	few	TRBV7-8	TGTGCCAGCAGCCCCCTAGGCAGGGCCCCCTACGAGCAGTACTTC	CASSPLGRAPYEQYF
.	TRBJ1-1	few	TRBV27	TGTGCCAGCATCAGGGGCACTGAAGCTTTCTTT	CASIRGTEAFF
.	TRBJ2-5	.	TRBV10-2	TGCGCCAGCAGTGAGACAGGTTATGATGAGACCCAGTACTTC	CASSETGYDETQYF
.	TRBJ2-3	.	TRBV20-1	TGCAGTCAAGAGGTGGAGTATACGCAGTATTTT	CSQEVEYTQYF
.	TRBJ2-1	.	TRBV30	TGTGCCTGGAGAGGTTCCCCGGGTTACCTAGGTAATGAGCAGTTCTTC	CAWRGSPGYLGNEQFF
TRBD1	TRBJ2-3	.	TRBV5-5	TGTGCCAGCAGCCTCGGTCTGGGACAGGGCCTCGATACGCAGTATTTT	CASSLGLGQGLDTQYF
.	TRBJ2-3	.	TRBV28	TGTGCCACCAGGGGAGGACCCGGCACAGATACGCAGTATTTT	CATRGGPGTDTQYF
TRBD1	TRBJ2-1	.	TRBV9	TGTGCCAGCAGCGTAGGGGACAGCGGAAACAATGAGCAGTTCTTC	CASSVGDSGNNEQFF
.	TRBJ1-2	few	TRBV5-6	TGTGCCAGCAGCTTGGATATTCGGACTATCTTC	CASSLDIRTIF
.	TRBJ2-5	.	TRBV30	TGTGCCTGGAGTCCCCGGGGTAGCCCCGAAGACGGAGAGACCCAGTACTTC	CAWSPRGSPEDGETQYF
.	TRBJ2-3	few	TRBV20-1	TGCAGTGCTAGTTTGGGGGCCGCAGATACGCAGTATTTT	CSASLGAADTQYF
TRBD2	TRBJ2-1	.	TRBV9	TGTGCCAGCAGCGTACAGCCGGGACTAGCGACCAATGAGCAGTTCTTC	CASSVQPGLATNEQFF
TRBD1	TRBJ1-6	.	TRBV10-2	TGCGCCAGCGCCCCCGGGACAGAAAATTCACCCCTCCACTTT	CASAPGTENSPLHF
TRBD1	TRBJ1-2	.	TRBV28	TGTGCCAGCAGTTTACAGGGGACAGGAGGAGGCTACACCTTC	CASSLQGTGGGYTF
TRBD1	TRBJ1-2	.	TRBV2	TGTGCCAGCGGGGACAGCGGCTACACCTTC	CASGDSGYTF
TRBD2	TRBJ2-2	.	TRBV4-1	TGCGCCAGCAGCCCTTCCGGTAGCGGGACGGCGGGGGAGCTGTTTTTT	CASSPSGSGTAGELFF
.	TRBJ2-1	.	TRBV15	TGTGCCACCAGCAGAGTTTCTAGCAACTCCTACAATGAGCAGTTCTTC	CATSRVSSNSYNEQFF
TRBD1	TRBJ1-6	.	TRBV28	TGTGCCAGCAGTTTAAGACAGGGTTATTCACCCCTCCACTTT	CASSLRQGYSPLHF
TRBD2	TRBJ2-7	.	TRBV25-1	TGTGCCAGCAGTGAGCTTCACCCCAAGCGGGAGGGCCTCCACGAGCAGTACTTC	CASSELHPKREGLHEQYF
TRBD2	TRBJ2-7	.	TRBV7-2	TGTGCCAGCAGCTTAGCCCCGGGGGGAGGTTTCGAGCAGTACTTC	CASSLAPGGGFEQYF
.	TRBJ1-5	.	TRBV10-3	.	CAISESDTLISPSILVMGLDSQHF
TRBD2	TRBJ2-1	.	TRBV11-2	TGTGCCAGCACCCGAGGGACTAGCGGGGGCTACAATGAGCAGTTCTTC	CASTRGTSGGYNEQFF
TRBD2	TRBJ2-1	.	TRBV19	TGTGCCACCACCTGGGGGGGGACCAACTACAATGAGCAGTTCTTC	CATTWGGTNYNEQFF
.	TRBJ1-3	.	TRBV18	TGTGCCAGCTCAGGTAGATTCACCATATATTTT	CASSGRFTIYF
TRBD2	TRBJ2-2	.	TRBV9	TGTGCCAGCAGCGTGCGGGGGTCGGGCGGGGAGCTGTTTTTT	CASSVRGSGGELFF
.	TRBJ2-1	few	TRBV3-1/TRBV3-2	TGTGCCAGCAGCCCGAGTGTGCAGGGTTACAATGAGCAGTTCTTC	CASSPSVQGYNEQFF
.	TRBJ2-3	.	TRBV5-6	TGTGCCAGCAGCTTGCCGGACAGCGAGAGAACAGATACGCAGTATTTT	CASSLPDSERTDTQYF
.	TRBJ1-1	.	TRBV6-4	TGTGCCAGCAGTGAGACACAGAACACTGAAGCTTTCTTT	CASSETQNTEAFF
TRBD1	TRBJ2-2	few	TRBV27	TGTGCCAGCAGTGTTCGACAGGGATACACCGGGGAGCTGTTTTTT	CASSVRQGYTGELFF
.	TRBJ2-7	.	TRBV6-2/TRBV6-3	TGTGCCAGCAGTTACTCGAATCATGTCGTCGGACAAGACTACGAGCAGTACTTC	CASSYSNHVVGQDYEQYF
.	TRBJ2-5	.	TRBV12-3/TRBV12-4	TGTGCCAGCAGTTTACAAGTGGCGACCCAGTACTTC	CASSLQVATQYF
TRBD2	TRBJ2-7	once	TRBV28	TGTGCCAGCAGTTGGACTAGCGGGAGGGCTGCCTACGAGCAGTACTTC	CASSWTSGRAAYEQYF
TRBD2	TRBJ2-1	.	TRBV30	TGTGCCTGGAACCTAGCGGGGTCCTACAATGAGCAGTTCTTC	CAWNLAGSYNEQFF
.	TRBJ2-2	.	TRBV24-1	TGTGCCACCAGTCTCGGAGGTACCGGGGAGCTGTTTTTT	CATSLGGTGELFF